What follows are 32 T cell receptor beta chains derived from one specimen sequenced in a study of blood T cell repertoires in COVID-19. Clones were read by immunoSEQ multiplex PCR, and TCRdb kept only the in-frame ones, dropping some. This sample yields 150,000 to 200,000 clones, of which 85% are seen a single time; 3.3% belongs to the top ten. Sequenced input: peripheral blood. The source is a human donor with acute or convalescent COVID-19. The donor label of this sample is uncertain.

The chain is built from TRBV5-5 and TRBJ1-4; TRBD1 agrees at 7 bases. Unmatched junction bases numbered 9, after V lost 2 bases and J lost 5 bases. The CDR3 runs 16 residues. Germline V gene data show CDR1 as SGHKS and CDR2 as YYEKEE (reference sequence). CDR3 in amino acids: CASSFGTDVWNEKLFF. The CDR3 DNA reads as TGTGCCAGCAGCTTCGGGACAGATGTATGGAATGAAAAACTGTTTTTT.

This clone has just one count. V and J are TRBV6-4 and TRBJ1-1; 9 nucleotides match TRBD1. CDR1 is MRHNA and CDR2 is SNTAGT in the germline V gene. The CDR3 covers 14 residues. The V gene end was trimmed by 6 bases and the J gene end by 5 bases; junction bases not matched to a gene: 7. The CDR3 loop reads CASSATGGYTEAFF. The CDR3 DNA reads TGTGCCAGCAGCGCCACAGGGGGCTATACTGAAGCTTTCTTT.

The CDR3 DNA reads TGCGCCAGCAGCTTTAGGAACAGGCCCCCCACAGATACGCAGTATTTT. Protein product: CASSFRNRPPTDTQYF. The gene calls are TRBV5-1 and TRBJ2-3; D may be TRBD1 (5 bases). Germline V gives CDR1 SGHRS, CDR2 YFSETQ. This CDR3 comprises 16 residues. Trimming shortened V by 2 bases and J by 2 bases, and 15 bases separated the two germline ends.

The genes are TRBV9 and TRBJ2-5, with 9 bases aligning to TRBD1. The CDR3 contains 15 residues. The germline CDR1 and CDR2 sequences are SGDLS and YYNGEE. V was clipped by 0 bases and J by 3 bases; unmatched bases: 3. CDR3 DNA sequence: TGTGCCAGCAGCGTAGCCGGGGACAGGGAAGAGACCCAGTACTTC. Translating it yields CASSVAGDREETQYF.

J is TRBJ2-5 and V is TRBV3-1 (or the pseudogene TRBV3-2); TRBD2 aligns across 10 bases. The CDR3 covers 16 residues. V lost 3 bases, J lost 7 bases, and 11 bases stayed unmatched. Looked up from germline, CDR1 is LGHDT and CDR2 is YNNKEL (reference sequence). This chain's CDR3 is CASSHEGSGGAGTQYF. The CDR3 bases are TGTGCCAGCAGCCATGAGGGGAGCGGGGGGGCTGGGACCCAGTACTTC.

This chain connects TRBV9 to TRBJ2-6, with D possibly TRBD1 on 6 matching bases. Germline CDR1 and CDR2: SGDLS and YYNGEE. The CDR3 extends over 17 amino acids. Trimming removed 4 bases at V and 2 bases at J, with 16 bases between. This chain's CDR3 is CASSPGVLGAGANVLTF. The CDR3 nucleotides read TGTGCCAGCAGCCCAGGGGTTCTGGGGGCTGGGGCCAACGTCCTGACTTTC.

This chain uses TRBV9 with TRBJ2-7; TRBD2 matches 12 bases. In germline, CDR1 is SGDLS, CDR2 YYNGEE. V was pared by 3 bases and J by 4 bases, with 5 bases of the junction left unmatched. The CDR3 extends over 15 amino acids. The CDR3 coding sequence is TGTGCCAGCAGCGCGGGACTAGCGGGTCGTTACGAGCAGTACTTC. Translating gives CASSAGLAGRYEQYF.

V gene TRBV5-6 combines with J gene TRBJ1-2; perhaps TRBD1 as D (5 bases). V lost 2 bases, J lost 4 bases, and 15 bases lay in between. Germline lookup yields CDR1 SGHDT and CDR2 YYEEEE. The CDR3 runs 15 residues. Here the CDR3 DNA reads TGTGCCAGCAGCTTAGACTGGACAACCACCTATGGCTACACCTTC. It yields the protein CASSLDWTTTYGYTF.

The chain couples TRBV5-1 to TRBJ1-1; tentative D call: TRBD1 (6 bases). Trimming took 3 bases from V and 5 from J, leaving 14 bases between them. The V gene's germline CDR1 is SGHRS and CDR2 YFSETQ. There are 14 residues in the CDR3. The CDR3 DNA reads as TGCGCCAGCAGCTCTATAACAGGGTTAACTGAAGCTTTCTTT. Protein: CASSSITGLTEAFF.

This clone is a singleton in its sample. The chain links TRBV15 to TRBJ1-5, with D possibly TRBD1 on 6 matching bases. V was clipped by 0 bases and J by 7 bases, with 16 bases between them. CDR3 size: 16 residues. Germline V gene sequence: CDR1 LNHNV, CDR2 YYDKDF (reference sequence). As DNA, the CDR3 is TGTGCCACCAGCAGAGATCGAATGGGGAGGGGGCAGCCCCAGCATTTT. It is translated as CATSRDRMGRGQPQHF.

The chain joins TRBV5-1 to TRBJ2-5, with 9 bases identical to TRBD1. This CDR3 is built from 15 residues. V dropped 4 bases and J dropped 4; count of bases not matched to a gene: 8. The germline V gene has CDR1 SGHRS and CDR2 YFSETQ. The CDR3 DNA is TGCGCCAGCAGCCAGGGACAGGGCAGGGCAGAGACCCAGTACTTC. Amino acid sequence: CASSQGQGRAETQYF.

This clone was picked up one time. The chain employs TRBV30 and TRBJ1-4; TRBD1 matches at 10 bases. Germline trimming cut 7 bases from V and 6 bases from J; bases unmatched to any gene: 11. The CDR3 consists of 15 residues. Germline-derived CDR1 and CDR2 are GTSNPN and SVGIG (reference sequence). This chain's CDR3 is CAYSTDRGQYEKLFF. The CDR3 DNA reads TGTGCCTACTCCACCGACAGGGGGCAATATGAAAAACTGTTTTTT. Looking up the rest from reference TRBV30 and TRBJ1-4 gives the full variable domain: SQTIHQWPATLVQPVGSPLSLECTVEGTSNPNLYWYRQAAGRGLQLLFYSVGIGQISSEVPQNLSASRPQDRQFILSSKKLLLSDSGFYLCAYSTDRGQYEKLFFGSGTQLSVL.

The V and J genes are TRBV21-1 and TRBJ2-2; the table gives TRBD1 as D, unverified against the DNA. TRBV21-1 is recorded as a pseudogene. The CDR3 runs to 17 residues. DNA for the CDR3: TGTGCCAGCTCACAGAGGGAGGGACAGGGTAAACCCGGGGAGCTGTTTTTT. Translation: CASSQREGQGKPGELFF.

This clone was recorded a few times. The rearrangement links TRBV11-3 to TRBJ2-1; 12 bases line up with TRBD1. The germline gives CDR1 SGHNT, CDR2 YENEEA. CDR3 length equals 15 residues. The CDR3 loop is CATSRGQGAVNEQFF. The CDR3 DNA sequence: TGTGCAACTAGCAGGGGACAGGGGGCAGTGAATGAGCAGTTCTTC.

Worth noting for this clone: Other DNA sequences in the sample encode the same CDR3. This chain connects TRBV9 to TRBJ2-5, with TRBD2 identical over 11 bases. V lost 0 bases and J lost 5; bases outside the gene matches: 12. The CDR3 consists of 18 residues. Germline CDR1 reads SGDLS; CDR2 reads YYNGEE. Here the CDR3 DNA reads TGTGCCAGCAGCGTAGCTCCGCTAGCGGGGGGTCGGGGGGAGACCCAGTACTTC. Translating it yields CASSVAPLAGGRGETQYF.

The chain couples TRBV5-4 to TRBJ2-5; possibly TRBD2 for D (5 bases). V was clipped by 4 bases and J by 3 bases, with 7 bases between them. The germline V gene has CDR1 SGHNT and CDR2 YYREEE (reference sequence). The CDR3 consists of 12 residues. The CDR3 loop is CASSQREETQYF. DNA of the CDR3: TGTGCCAGCAGCCAGAGGGAAGAGACCCAGTACTTC. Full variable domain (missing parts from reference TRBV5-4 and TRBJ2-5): ETGVTQSPTHLIKTRGQQVTLRCSSQSGHNTVSWYQQALGQGPQFIFQYYREEENGRGNFPPRFSGLQFPNYSSELNVNALELDDSALYLCASSQREETQYFGPGTRLLVL.

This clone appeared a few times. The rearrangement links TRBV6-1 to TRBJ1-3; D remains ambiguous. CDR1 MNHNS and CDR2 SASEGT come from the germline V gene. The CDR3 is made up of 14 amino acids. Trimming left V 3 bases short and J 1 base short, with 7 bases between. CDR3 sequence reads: CASSDQVSGNTIYF. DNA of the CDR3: TGTGCCAGCAGTGACCAGGTGTCTGGAAACACCATATATTTT.

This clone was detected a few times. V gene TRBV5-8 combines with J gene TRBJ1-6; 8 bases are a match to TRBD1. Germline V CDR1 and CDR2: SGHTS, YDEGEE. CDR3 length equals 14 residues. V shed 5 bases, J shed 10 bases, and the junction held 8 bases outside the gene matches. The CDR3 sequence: CASSSTGVESPLHF. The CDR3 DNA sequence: TGTGCCAGCAGTTCGACAGGGGTAGAATCACCCCTCCACTTT. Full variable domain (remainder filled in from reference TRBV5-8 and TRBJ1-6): EAGVTQSPTHLIKTRGQQATLRCSPISGHTSVYWYQQALGLGLQFLLWYDEGEERNRGNFPPRFSGRQFPNYSSELNVNALELEDSALYLCASSSTGVESPLHFGNGTRLTVT.

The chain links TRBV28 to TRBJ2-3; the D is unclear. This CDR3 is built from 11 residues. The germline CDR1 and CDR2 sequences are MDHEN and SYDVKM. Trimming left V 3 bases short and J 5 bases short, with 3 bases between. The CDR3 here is CASSFLDTQYF. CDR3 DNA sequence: TGTGCCAGCAGTTTCTTAGATACGCAGTATTTT.

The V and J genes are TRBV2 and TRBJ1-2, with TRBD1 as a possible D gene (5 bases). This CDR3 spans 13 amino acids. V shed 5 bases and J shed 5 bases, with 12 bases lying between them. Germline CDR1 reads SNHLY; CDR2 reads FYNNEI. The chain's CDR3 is CASSLSGEYGYTF. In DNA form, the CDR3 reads TGTGCCAGCAGTTTATCGGGGGAGTATGGCTACACCTTC. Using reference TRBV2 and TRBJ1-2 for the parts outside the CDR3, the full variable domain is EPEVTQTPSHQVTQMGQEVILRCVPISNHLYFYWYRQILGQKVEFLVSFYNNEISEKSEIFDDQFSVERPDGSNFTLKIRSTKLEDSAMYFCASSLSGEYGYTFGSGTRLTVV.

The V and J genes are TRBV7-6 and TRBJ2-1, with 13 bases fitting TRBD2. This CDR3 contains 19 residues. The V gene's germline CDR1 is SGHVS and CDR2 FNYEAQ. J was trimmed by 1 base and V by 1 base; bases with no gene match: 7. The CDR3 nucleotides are TGTGCCAGCAGCTTAGAACTAGCGGGGGGGCCGGCATCCTACAATGAGCAGTTCTTC. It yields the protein CASSLELAGGPASYNEQFF.

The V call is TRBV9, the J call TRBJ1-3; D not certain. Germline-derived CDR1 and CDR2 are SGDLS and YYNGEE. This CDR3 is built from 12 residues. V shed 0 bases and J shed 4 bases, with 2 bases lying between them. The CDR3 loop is CASSVVGNTIYF. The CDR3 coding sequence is TGTGCCAGCAGCGTAGTAGGAAACACCATATATTTT.

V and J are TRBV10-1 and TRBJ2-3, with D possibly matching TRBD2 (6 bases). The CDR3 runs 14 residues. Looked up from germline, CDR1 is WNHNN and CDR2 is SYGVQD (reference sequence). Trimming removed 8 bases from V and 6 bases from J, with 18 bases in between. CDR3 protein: CASSGANPRDTQYF. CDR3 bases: TGCGCCAGCTCGGGAGCCAATCCTCGGGATACGCAGTATTTT.

This CDR3 is CASSQDRVSGGYTF. The CDR3 DNA sequence: TGTGCCAGCAGCCAAGACAGGGTGAGTGGCGGCTACACCTTC. The rearrangement uses TRBV3-1 (or the pseudogene TRBV3-2) and TRBJ1-2; TRBD1 might be the D (5 bases). Trimming removed 0 bases at V and 8 bases at J, with 13 bases between. Germline V lookup: CDR1 LGHDT, CDR2 YNNKEL (reference sequence). This CDR3 is 14 amino acids long.

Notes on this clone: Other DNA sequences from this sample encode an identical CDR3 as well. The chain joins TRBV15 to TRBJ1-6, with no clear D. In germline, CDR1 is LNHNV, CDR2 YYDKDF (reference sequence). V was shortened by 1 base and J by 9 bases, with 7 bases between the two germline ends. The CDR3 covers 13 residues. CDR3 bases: TGTGCCACCAGCAGAGGACGGGGTTCACCCCTCCACTTT. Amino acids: CATSRGRGSPLHF.

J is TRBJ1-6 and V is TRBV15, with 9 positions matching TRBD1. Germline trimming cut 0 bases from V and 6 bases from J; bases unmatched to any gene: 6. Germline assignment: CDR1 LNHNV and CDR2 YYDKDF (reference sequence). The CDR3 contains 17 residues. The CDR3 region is CATSRDGTGRSNSPLHF. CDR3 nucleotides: TGTGCCACCAGCAGAGACGGGACAGGGCGGTCTAATTCACCCCTCCACTTT.

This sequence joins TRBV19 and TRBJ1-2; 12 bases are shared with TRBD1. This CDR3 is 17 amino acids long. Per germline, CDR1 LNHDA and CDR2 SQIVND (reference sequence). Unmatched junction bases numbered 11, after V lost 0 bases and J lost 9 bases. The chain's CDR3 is CASSIEGTGGARSSYTF. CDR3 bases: TGTGCCAGTAGTATAGAGGGGACAGGGGGCGCCCGGAGTAGCTACACCTTC.

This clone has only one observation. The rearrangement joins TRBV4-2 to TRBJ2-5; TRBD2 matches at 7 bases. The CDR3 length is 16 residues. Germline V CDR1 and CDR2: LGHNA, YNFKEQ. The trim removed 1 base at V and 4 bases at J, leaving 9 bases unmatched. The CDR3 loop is CASSQVRGGGGETQYF. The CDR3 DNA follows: TGTGCCAGCAGCCAAGTTCGCGGGGGTGGGGGAGAGACCCAGTACTTC.

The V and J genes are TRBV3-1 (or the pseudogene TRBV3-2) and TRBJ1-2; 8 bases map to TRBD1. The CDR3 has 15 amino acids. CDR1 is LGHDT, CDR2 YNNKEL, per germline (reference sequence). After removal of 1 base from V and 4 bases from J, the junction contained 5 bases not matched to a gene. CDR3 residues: CASSQVRTGSYGYTF. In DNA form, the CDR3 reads TGTGCCAGCAGCCAAGTCCGGACAGGGAGCTATGGCTACACCTTC.

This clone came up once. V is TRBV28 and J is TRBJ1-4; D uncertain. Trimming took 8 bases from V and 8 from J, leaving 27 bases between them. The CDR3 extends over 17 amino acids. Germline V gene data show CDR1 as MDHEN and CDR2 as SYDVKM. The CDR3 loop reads CASGHSGRDPSKEKLFF. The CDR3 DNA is TGTGCCAGCGGCCATAGCGGGCGTGACCCTTCCAAGGAAAAACTGTTTTTT. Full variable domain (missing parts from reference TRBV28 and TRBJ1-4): DVKVTQSSRYLVKRTGEKVFLECVQDMDHENMFWYRQDPGLGLRLIYFSYDVKMKEKGDIPEGYSVSREKKERFSLILESASTNQTSMYLCASGHSGRDPSKEKLFFGSGTQLSVL.

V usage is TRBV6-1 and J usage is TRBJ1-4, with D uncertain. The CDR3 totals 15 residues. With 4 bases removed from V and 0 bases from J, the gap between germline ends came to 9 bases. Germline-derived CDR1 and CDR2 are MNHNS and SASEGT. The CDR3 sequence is CASSGASATNEKLFF. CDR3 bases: TGTGCCAGCAGTGGAGCATCTGCAACTAATGAAAAACTGTTTTTT.

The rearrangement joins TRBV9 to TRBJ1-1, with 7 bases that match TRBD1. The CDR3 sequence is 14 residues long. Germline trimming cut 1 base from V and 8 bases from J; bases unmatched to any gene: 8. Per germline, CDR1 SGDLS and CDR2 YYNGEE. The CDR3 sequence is CASSVTGQELEAFF. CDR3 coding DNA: TGTGCCAGCAGCGTAACTGGACAGGAGCTCGAAGCTTTCTTT.